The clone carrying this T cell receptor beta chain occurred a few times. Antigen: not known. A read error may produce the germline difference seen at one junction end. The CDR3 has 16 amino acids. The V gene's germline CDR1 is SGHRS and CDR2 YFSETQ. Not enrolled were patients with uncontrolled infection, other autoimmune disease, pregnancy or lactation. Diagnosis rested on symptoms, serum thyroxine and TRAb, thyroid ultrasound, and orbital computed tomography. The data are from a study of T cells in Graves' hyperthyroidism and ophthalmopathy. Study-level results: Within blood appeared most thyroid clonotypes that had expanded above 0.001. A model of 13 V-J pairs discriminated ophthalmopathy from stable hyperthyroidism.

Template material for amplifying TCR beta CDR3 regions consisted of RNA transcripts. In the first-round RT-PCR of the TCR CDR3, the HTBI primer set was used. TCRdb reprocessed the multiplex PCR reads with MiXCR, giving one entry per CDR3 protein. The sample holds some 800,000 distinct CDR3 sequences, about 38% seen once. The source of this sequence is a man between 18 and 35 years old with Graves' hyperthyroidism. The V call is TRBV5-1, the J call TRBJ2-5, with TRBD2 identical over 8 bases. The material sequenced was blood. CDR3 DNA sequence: TGTGCCAGCAGCGTAGACCAGGGACTAGTCGGGGAGACCCAGTACTTC. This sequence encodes CASSVDQGLVGETQYF.